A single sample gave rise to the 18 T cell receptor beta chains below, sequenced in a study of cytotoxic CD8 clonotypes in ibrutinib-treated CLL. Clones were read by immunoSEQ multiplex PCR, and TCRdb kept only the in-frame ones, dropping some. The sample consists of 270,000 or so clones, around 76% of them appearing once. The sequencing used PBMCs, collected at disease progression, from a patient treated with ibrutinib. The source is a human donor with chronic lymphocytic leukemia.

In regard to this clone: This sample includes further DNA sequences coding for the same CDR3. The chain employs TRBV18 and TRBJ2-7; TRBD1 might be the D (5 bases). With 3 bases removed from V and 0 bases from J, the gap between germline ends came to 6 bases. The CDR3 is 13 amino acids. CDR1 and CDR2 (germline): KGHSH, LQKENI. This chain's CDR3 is CASSPTGSYEQYF. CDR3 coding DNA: TGTGCCAGCTCACCCACAGGCTCCTACGAGCAGTACTTC.

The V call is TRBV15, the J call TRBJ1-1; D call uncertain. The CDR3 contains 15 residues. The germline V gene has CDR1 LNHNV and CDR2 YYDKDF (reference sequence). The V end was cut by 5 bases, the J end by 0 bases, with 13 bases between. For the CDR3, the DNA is TGTGCCACCAGCCAACAGAAAGCGTTGAACACTGAAGCTTTCTTT. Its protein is CATSQQKALNTEAFF.

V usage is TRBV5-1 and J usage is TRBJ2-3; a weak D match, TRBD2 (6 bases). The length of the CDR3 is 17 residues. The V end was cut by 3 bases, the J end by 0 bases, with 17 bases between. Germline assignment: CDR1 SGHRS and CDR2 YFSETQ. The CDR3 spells CASSSLGAGRSTDTQYF. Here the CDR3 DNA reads TGCGCCAGCAGCTCCTTGGGAGCGGGTCGAAGCACAGATACGCAGTATTTT. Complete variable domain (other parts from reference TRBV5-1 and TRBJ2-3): KAGVTQTPRYLIKTRGQQVTLSCSPISGHRSVSWYQQTPGQGLQFLFEYFSETQRNKGNFPGRFSGRQFSNSRSEMNVSTLELGDSALYLCASSSLGAGRSTDTQYFGPGTRLTVL.

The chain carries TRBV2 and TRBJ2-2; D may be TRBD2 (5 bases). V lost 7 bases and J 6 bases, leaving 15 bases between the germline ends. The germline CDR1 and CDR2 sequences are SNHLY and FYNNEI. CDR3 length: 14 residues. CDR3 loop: CASTKVRGSGELFF. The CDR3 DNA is TGTGCCAGCACCAAGGTTCGGGGTTCCGGGGAGCTGTTTTTT.

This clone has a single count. The CDR3 spells CATSRDRGRAYEQYF. The CDR3, as DNA: TGTGCCACCAGCAGAGACCGGGGGCGCGCCTACGAGCAGTACTTC. The chain combines TRBV15 with TRBJ2-7; D might be TRBD1 or TRBD2, each matching 6 bases. The CDR3 contains 15 residues. Germline V gene sequence: CDR1 LNHNV, CDR2 YYDKDF (reference sequence). V lost 0 bases and J 2 bases, leaving 11 bases between the germline ends. Drawing the rest from reference TRBV15 and TRBJ2-7, the complete variable domain is DAMVIQNPRYQVTQFGKPVTLSCSQTLNHNVMYWYQQKSSQAPKLLFHYYDKDFNNEADTPDNFQSRRPNTSFCFLDIRSPGLGDTAMYLCATSRDRGRAYEQYFGPGTRLTVT.

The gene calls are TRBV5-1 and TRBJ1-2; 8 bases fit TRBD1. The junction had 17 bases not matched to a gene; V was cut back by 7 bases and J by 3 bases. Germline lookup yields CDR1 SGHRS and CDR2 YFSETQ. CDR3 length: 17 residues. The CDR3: CASSNPYRQGLDYGYTF. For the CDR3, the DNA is TGCGCCAGCTCCAACCCTTACAGACAGGGGCTGGACTATGGCTACACCTTC.

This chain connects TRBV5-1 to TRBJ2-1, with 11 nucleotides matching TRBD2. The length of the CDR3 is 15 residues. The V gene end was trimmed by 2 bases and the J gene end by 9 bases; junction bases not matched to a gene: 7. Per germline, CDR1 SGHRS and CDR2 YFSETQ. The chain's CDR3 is CASSLAIAGGFEQFF. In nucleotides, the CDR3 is TGCGCCAGCAGCTTAGCAATAGCGGGAGGGTTTGAGCAGTTCTTC. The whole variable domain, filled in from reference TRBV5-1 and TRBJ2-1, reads KAGVTQTPRYLIKTRGQQVTLSCSPISGHRSVSWYQQTPGQGLQFLFEYFSETQRNKGNFPGRFSGRQFSNSRSEMNVSTLELGDSALYLCASSLAIAGGFEQFFGPGTRLTVL.

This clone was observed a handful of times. CDR3 nucleotide sequence: TGTGCCAGCAGCCGCTCGCCTAGCGGGAGGTACGAGCAGTACTTC. This gives the protein CASSRSPSGRYEQYF. V usage is TRBV7-2 and J usage is TRBJ2-7, with 11 positions matching TRBD2. Trimming took 5 bases from V and 4 from J; bases not matched to a gene: 7. The CDR3 sequence is 15 residues long. Germline lookup yields CDR1 SGHTA and CDR2 FQGNSA.

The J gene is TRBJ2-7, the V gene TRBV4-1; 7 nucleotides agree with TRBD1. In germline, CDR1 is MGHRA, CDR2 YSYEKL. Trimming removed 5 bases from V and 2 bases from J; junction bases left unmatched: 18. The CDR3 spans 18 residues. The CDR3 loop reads CASSKRQGPVVHPYEQYF. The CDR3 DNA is TGCGCCAGCAGCAAGAGACAGGGCCCGGTCGTCCATCCCTACGAGCAGTACTTC.

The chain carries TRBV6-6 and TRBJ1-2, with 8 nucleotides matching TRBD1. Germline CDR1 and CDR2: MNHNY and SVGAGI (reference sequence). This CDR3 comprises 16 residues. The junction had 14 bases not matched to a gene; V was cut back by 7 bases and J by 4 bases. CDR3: CASKLTGGAPAYGYTF. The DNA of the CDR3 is TGTGCCAGCAAACTTACAGGGGGGGCGCCTGCCTATGGCTACACCTTC.

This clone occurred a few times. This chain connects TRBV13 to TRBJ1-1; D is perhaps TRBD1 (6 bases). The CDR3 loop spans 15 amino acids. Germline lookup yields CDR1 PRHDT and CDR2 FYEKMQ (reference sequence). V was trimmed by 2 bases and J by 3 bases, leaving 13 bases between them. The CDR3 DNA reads TGTGCCAGCAGCTTAACCGGGGCAGGGGACACTGAAGCTTTCTTT. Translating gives CASSLTGAGDTEAFF.

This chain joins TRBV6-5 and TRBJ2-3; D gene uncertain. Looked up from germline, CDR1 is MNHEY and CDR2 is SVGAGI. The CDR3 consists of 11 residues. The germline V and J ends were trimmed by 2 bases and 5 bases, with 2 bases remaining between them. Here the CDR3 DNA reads TGTGCCAGCAGTTACGTAGATACGCAGTATTTT. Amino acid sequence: CASSYVDTQYF.

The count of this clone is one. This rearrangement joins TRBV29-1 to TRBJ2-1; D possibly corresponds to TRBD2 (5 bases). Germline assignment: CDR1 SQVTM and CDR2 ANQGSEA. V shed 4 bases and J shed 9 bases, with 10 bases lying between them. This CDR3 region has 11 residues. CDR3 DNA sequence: TGCAGCGTTGTCGGCGGGCTTGAGCAGTTCTTC. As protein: CSVVGGLEQFF.

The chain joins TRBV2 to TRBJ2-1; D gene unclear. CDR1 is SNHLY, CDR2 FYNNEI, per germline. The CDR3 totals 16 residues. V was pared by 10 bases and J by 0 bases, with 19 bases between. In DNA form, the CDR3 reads TGTGCCATCAGAATAGCCGGGCCTAGCTCCTACAATGAGCAGTTCTTC. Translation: CAIRIAGPSSYNEQFF.

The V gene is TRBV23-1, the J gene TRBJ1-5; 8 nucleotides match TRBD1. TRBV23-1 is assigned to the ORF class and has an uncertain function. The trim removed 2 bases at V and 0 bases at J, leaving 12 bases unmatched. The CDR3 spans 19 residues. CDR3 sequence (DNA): TGCGCCAGCAGTCAACCGACCGGGACAGGATCCGATAGCAATCAGCCCCAGCATTTT. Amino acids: CASSQPTGTGSDSNQPQHF.

The CDR3 loop is CASSYLDRAGDTQYF. In DNA, the CDR3 is TGTGCCAGCAGTTACCTTGACAGGGCCGGAGATACGCAGTATTTT. The chain combines TRBV6-5 with TRBJ2-3; TRBD1 aligns across 7 bases. Germline CDR1 MNHEY, CDR2 SVGAGI. Trimming at V came to 2 bases and at J to 5 bases, leaving 7 bases not matched to a gene. This CDR3 region has 15 residues.

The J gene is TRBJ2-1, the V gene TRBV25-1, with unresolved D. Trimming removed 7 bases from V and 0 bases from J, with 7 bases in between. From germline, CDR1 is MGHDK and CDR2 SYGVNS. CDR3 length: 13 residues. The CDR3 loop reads CASKESSYNEQFF. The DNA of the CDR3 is TGTGCCAGCAAAGAGAGCTCCTACAATGAGCAGTTCTTC. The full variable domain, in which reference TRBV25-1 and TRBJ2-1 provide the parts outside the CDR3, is EADIYQTPRYLVIGTGKKITLECSQTMGHDKMYWYQQDPGMELHLIHYSYGVNSTEKGDLSSESTVSRIRTEHFPLTLESARPSHTSQYLCASKESSYNEQFFGPGTRLTVL.

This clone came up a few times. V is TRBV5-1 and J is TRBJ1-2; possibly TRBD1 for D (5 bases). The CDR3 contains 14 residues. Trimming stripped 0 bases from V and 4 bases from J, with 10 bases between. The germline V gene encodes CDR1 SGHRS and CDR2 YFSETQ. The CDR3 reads CASSLGQIGYGYTF. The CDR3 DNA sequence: TGCGCCAGCAGCTTGGGACAGATTGGCTATGGCTACACCTTC.